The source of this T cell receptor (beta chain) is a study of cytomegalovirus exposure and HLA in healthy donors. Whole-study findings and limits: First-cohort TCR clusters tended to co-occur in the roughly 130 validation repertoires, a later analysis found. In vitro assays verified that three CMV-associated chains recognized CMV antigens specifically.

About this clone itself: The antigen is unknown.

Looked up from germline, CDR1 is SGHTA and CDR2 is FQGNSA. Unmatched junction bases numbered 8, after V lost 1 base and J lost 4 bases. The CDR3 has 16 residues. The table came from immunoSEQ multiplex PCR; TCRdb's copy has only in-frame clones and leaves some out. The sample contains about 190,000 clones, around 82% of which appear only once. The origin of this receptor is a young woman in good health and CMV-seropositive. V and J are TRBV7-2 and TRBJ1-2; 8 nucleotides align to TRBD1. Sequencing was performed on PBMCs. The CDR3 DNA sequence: TGTGCCAGCAGCTTAGACGGACAGGGCTACGGCTATGGCTACACCTTC. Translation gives CASSLDGQGYGYGYTF.